Below, 22 T cell receptor beta chains from the same sample are listed, as sequenced in a study of early T cells in non-severe SARS-CoV-2 infection. TCRdb recomputed calls from the 5' RACE reads with MiXCR, one row per CDR3 protein. The sample holds about 60,000 distinct CDR3 sequences; 9.5% to 15% are singletons and the top ten take about 4%. The sequenced material came from whole blood. Source of these receptors: an adult who was a healthcare worker with PCR-confirmed SARS-CoV-2 infection or an uninfected control (not recorded which).

Many counts were recorded for this clonotype. This chain joins TRBV18 and TRBJ1-1; D perhaps matches TRBD1 (5 bases). Germline assignment: CDR1 KGHSH and CDR2 LQKENI. Trimming shortened V by 6 bases and J by 7 bases, and 24 bases separated the two germline ends. This CDR3 comprises 16 residues. Written as DNA, the CDR3 is TGTGCCAGCTCGAAGGGGCCTAAGGGCATCGGTAGTGAAGCTTTCTTT. Translating it yields CASSKGPKGIGSEAFF.

This clonotype was seen repeatedly, ten times or more. The chain combines TRBV29-1 with TRBJ2-7; 8 positions match TRBD1. CDR1 and CDR2 (germline): SQVTM, ANQGSEA. J lost 3 bases, V lost 3 bases, and 16 bases had no gene match. The CDR3 length is 17 residues. As DNA, the CDR3 is TGCAGCGTTGAGGCCGGACAGGGCTCCCAATACCACTACGAGCAGTACTTC. The encoded protein is CSVEAGQGSQYHYEQYF.

This clonotype was counted many times. The rearrangement links TRBV7-2 to TRBJ2-1, with unresolved D. Germline V gene sequence: CDR1 SGHTA, CDR2 FQGNSA. This CDR3 is 14 amino acids long. V was pared by 3 bases and J by 3 bases, with 9 bases between. The DNA of the CDR3 is TGTGCCAGCAGCTTGATGGCGGTCTACAATGAGCAGTTCTTC. Translated: CASSLMAVYNEQFF.

Many counts were recorded for this clonotype. This sequence joins TRBV28 and TRBJ2-1; no reliable D call. The CDR3 spans 15 residues. The V and J ends lost 3 bases and 6 bases respectively, with 15 bases between them. Germline CDR1 is MDHEN and CDR2 is SYDVKM. The CDR3 reads CASSFLRLSTNEQFF. CDR3 sequence (DNA): TGTGCCAGCAGTTTTCTGAGACTGTCCACCAATGAGCAGTTCTTC.

The rearrangement uses TRBV29-1 and TRBJ2-3; 7 nucleotides align to TRBD2. The CDR3 contains 14 residues. The V segment lost 3 bases and the J segment 0 bases; nucleotides outside the gene matches: 3. CDR1 SQVTM and CDR2 ANQGSEA come from the germline V gene. The CDR3 region has the DNA TGCAGCGTTGATCCTAGCGGAAGCACAGATACGCAGTATTTT. It is translated as CSVDPSGSTDTQYF.

A note on this clonotype: At one end, the junction sequence differs from germline, possibly due to a read error. The chain links TRBV7-6 to TRBJ2-1; possibly TRBD1 for D (5 bases). CDR3 length: 14 amino acids. Germline V CDR1 and CDR2: SGHVS, FNYEAQ. CDR3 sequence reads: CVSSLGAGYNEQFF. In DNA form, the CDR3 reads TGTGTCAGCAGCTTAGGGGCTGGCTACAATGAGCAGTTCTTC.

This sequence joins TRBV7-9 and TRBJ2-2; unclear D gene. Between the trimmed V and J ends, which lost 5 bases and 8 bases, there was a span of 6 bases. The CDR3 contains 11 residues. Germline assignment: CDR1 SEHNR and CDR2 FQNEAQ (reference sequence). CDR3 residues: CASSAYGELFF. CDR3 nucleotides: TGTGCCAGCAGCGCTTATGGGGAGCTGTTTTTT.

This clonotype was picked up a small number of times. The rearrangement uses TRBV5-6 and TRBJ1-2; tentative D call: TRBD1 (5 bases). The CDR3 contains 14 residues. V lost 2 bases to trimming and J lost 6 bases, with 14 bases between them. CDR1 SGHDT and CDR2 YYEEEE come from the germline V gene. CDR3 region: CASSLDRRGDGYTF. The CDR3 bases are TGTGCCAGCAGCTTAGACAGACGCGGAGATGGCTACACCTTC.

This clonotype was picked up a small number of times. The V call is TRBV7-2, the J call TRBJ2-7, with a tentative D call TRBD2 (6 bases). This CDR3 comprises 15 residues. V lost 2 bases, J lost 4 bases, and 15 bases lay in between. Germline lookup yields CDR1 SGHTA and CDR2 FQGNSA. CDR3 in amino acids: CASSLSGTFNYEQYF. The CDR3 DNA reads as TGTGCCAGCAGCTTATCCGGGACTTTCAATTACGAGCAGTACTTC.

This clonotype showed up many times. The chain recombines TRBV20-1 with TRBJ2-7, with unresolved D. The CDR3 is made up of 13 amino acids. In germline, CDR1 is DFQATT, CDR2 SNEGSKA (reference sequence). V lost 1 base and J 1 base, leaving 8 bases between the germline ends. This CDR3 is CSARVDGSYEQYF. The CDR3 nucleotides are TGCAGTGCTAGAGTAGACGGTTCCTACGAGCAGTACTTC.

This clonotype was seen many times. The CDR3 nucleotides are TGTGCCAGCAGCTTAGAACTAGCGGGAGCTGAGCAGTTCTTC. It is translated as CASSLELAGAEQFF. The chain joins TRBV7-7 to TRBJ2-1; 11 positions agree with TRBD2. V lost 1 base and J lost 9; bases outside the gene matches: 2. Germline values: CDR1 SSHAT, CDR2 FNYEAQ (reference sequence). The CDR3 covers 14 residues.

The V and J genes are TRBV7-2 and TRBJ2-2, with D hard to call. Germline V lookup: CDR1 SGHTA, CDR2 FQGNSA. The V gene lost 1 base and the J gene lost 8 bases, with 8 bases spanning the gap. The CDR3 sequence is 13 residues long. Here the CDR3 DNA reads TGTGCCAGCAGCTTAGTATCCCTGGGGGAGCTGTTTTTT. Its protein product is CASSLVSLGELFF.

This clonotype has only a few counts. The V gene is TRBV20-1, the J gene TRBJ2-1; possible D gene TRBD2, 6 bases. Per the germline V gene, CDR1 is DFQATT and CDR2 is SNEGSKA (reference sequence). The CDR3 runs to 13 residues. The CDR3 loop reads CTGGRGAYNEQFF. CDR3 in DNA: TGCACCGGGGGACGCGGGGCTTACAATGAGCAGTTCTTC.

The V call is TRBV18, the J call TRBJ1-2, with D unresolved. The V end lost 4 bases, the J end lost 6 bases, and 12 bases lay between the germline ends. CDR3 length equals 13 residues. Germline-derived CDR1 and CDR2 are KGHSH and LQKENI. The CDR3 bases are TGTGCCAGCTCACAAGATAACCAGGATGGCTACACCTTC. Residues: CASSQDNQDGYTF. The full variable domain, rest sourced from reference TRBV18 and TRBJ1-2, is NAGVMQNPRHLVRRRGQEARLRCSPMKGHSHVYWYRQLPEEGLKFMVYLQKENIIDESGMPKERFSAEFPKEGPSILRIQQVVRGDSAAYFCASSQDNQDGYTFGSGTRLTVV.

The chain couples TRBV12-3 or TRBV12-4 to TRBJ1-1, with D perhaps matching TRBD1 (5 bases). Trimming stripped 3 bases from V and 7 bases from J, with 15 bases between. The CDR3 contains 14 residues. CDR3 bases: TGTGCCAGCAGTTTGGGGACTAGCGGAATTGAAGCTTTCTTT. Protein: CASSLGTSGIEAFF.

This clonotype was counted only a few times. The chain links TRBV28 to TRBJ2-3; 9 positions agree with TRBD2. This CDR3 has 14 residues. Trimming cost V 8 bases and J 4 bases; bases outside gene matches: 7. From germline, CDR1 is MDHEN and CDR2 SYDVKM. CDR3 bases: TGTGCCAGCCTGGGTAGCGGGAGCGCAGATACGCAGTATTTT. It codes for CASLGSGSADTQYF.

This clonotype showed up just a few times. The chain is built from TRBV3-1 and TRBJ2-7; weak D call: TRBD2 (6 bases). This CDR3 has 13 residues. The V gene's germline CDR1 is LGHDT and CDR2 YNNKEL (reference sequence). V was cut by 5 bases and J by 4 bases, with 12 bases left in between. As DNA, the CDR3 is TGTGCCAGCAGCTTGGGCCGGGGGTACGAGCAGTACTTC. This gives the protein CASSLGRGYEQYF.

The chain uses TRBV20-1 and TRBJ1-1; D is possibly TRBD1 (5 bases). The CDR3 contains 15 residues. V was cut by 5 bases and J by 5 bases, with 21 bases left in between. CDR1 is DFQATT, CDR2 SNEGSKA, per germline (reference sequence). In DNA form, the CDR3 reads TGCAGTGCTCCAGGGAAACAGATCGCGGAAACTGAAGCTTTCTTT. Its protein product is CSAPGKQIAETEAFF.

At least ten counts were recorded for this clonotype. The rearrangement uses TRBV28 and TRBJ1-4; the match to TRBD1 covers 8 bases. The V segment lost 8 bases and the J segment 7 bases; nucleotides outside the gene matches: 9. The germline gives CDR1 MDHEN, CDR2 SYDVKM. This CDR3 has 14 amino acids. The DNA for the CDR3 is TGTGCCAGCTGTCCCCCAGGGGGCAGTGAAAAACTGTTTTTT. Translated: CASCPPGGSEKLFF.

The rearrangement joins TRBV5-4 to TRBJ1-2, with 8 bases matching TRBD1. The CDR3 is 13 amino acids. V trimming: 5 bases; J trimming: 6 bases; junction bases outside the gene matches: 6. Germline V gene lookup returns CDR1 SGHNT and CDR2 YYREEE (reference sequence). This chain's CDR3 is CASSPGQVHGYTF. The CDR3 bases are TGTGCCAGCAGTCCGGGACAGGTTCATGGCTACACCTTC.

There are a few counts of this clonotype. The rearrangement links TRBV28 to TRBJ2-1, with 9 bases lining up with TRBD2. V shed 5 bases, J shed 1 base, and the junction held 6 bases outside the gene matches. The germline V gene encodes CDR1 MDHEN and CDR2 SYDVKM. The CDR3 is 16 amino acids. This CDR3 is CASSDSSGVSYNEQFF. CDR3 DNA sequence: TGTGCCAGCAGTGACTCTAGCGGGGTTTCCTACAATGAGCAGTTCTTC.

This clonotype has a handful of counts. The V and J genes are TRBV18 and TRBJ1-1, with D perhaps TRBD1 (6 bases). The germline CDR1 and CDR2 sequences are KGHSH and LQKENI. Between the trimmed V and J ends, which lost 6 bases and 3 bases, there was a span of 14 bases. This CDR3 is 14 amino acids long. The CDR3 coding sequence is TGTGCCAGCTCTCACGACAGGAGGTACACTGAAGCTTTCTTT. The encoded protein is CASSHDRRYTEAFF.